The following is a T cell receptor beta chain sequence with its context. Trimming pared 3 bases from V and 3 bases from J, leaving 27 bases between. The CDR3 extends over 19 amino acids. Looked up from germline, CDR1 is MNHEY and CDR2 is SMNVEV (reference sequence). This sample is part of a study of blood T cell repertoires in COVID-19. Some clones are missing from TCRdb's copy, which holds only in-frame ones; the method was immunoSEQ multiplex PCR. The table lists around 190,000 clones, more than 80% of them singletons. Source material: peripheral blood. The V call is TRBV27, the J call TRBJ2-7, with D maybe TRBD2 (6 bases). The receptor was isolated from a human donor in a cohort sampled during active COVID-19. DNA for the CDR3: TGTGCCAGCAGTTTTGGGGCAGGGTCCCGCCGCCGGGAGTACTACGAGCAGTACTTC. Translation gives CASSFGAGSRRREYYEQYF.